Following are 10 T cell receptor beta chains from one sample sequenced in a study of neoadjuvant anti-PD-1 for oral cavity cancer. Sample time point: after neoadjuvant nivolumab, at surgical resection. Clones were read by immunoSEQ multiplex PCR, and TCRdb kept only the in-frame ones, dropping some. The profile shows some 22,000 clones, roughly 30% of them singletons. Here the sequenced sample was tumor tissue, taken after nivolumab (anti-PD-1) treatment. These receptors were collected from a person aged 35-79 years with oral cavity squamous cell carcinoma.

The chain combines TRBV5-4 with TRBJ2-6; TRBD1 is a possible D gene (5 bases). The V gene's germline CDR1 is SGHNT and CDR2 YYREEE (reference sequence). V gave up 2 bases and J gave up 2 bases, with 8 bases separating them. The CDR3 covers 15 residues. CDR3 in amino acids: CASSFQGTGANVLTF. The CDR3 nucleotides are TGTGCCAGCAGCTTCCAGGGTACTGGGGCCAACGTCCTGACTTTC.

This clone occurred a few times. The chain is built from TRBV9 and TRBJ2-2; 8 bases fit TRBD2. V lost 0 bases and J lost 6; bases outside the gene matches: 4. The germline CDR1 and CDR2 sequences are SGDLS and YYNGEE. The length of the CDR3 is 15 residues. The CDR3 loop is CASSVATGGSGELFF. In DNA, the CDR3 is TGTGCCAGCAGCGTAGCTACGGGAGGGTCCGGGGAGCTGTTTTTT.

V usage is TRBV30 and J usage is TRBJ1-2, with D possibly being TRBD1 (5 bases). Trimming took off 0 bases at V and 7 bases at J, with 12 bases between the two ends. The CDR3 extends over 13 amino acids. The germline V gene encodes CDR1 GTSNPN and CDR2 SVGIG (reference sequence). DNA for the CDR3: TGTGCCTGGAGTGTACTCAGGGCCTCTGGCTACACCTTC. As protein: CAWSVLRASGYTF.

The chain has TRBV28 and TRBJ1-2, with 7 bases matching TRBD1. The ends lost 8 bases at V and 8 bases at J; junction bases unmatched: 14. In germline, CDR1 is MDHEN, CDR2 SYDVKM. The CDR3 has 14 residues. The DNA of the CDR3 is TGTGCCAGCGGAGTTACCGACAGGGTATGGGGCTACACCTTC. Its translation: CASGVTDRVWGYTF.

This chain links TRBV28 with TRBJ2-7; 7 bases are shared with TRBD2. Germline V gene lookup returns CDR1 MDHEN and CDR2 SYDVKM. CDR3 length equals 16 residues. Trimming at V came to 5 bases and at J to 0 bases, leaving 10 bases not matched to a gene. The chain's CDR3 is CASSPFGLAASYEQYF. CDR3 coding DNA: TGTGCCAGCAGTCCGTTTGGGCTAGCGGCCTCCTACGAGCAGTACTTC.

The chain recombines TRBV5-1 with TRBJ1-5, with 9 bases identical to TRBD1. From germline, CDR1 is SGHRS and CDR2 YFSETQ. This CDR3 comprises 14 residues. V trimming: 10 bases; J trimming: 1 base; junction bases outside the gene matches: 6. CDR3 amino acids: CAPGTGRSNQPQHF. DNA for the CDR3: TGCGCCCCTGGGACAGGGAGAAGCAATCAGCCCCAGCATTTT.

The chain employs TRBV29-1 and TRBJ2-1; possibly TRBD2 for D (6 bases). Trimming stripped 6 bases from V and 7 bases from J, with 19 bases between. The CDR3 loop spans 14 amino acids. Germline V gene data show CDR1 as SQVTM and CDR2 as ANQGSEA. In nucleotides, the CDR3 is TGCAGCGTGGGCCAACGTCTCCGGGGGAATGAGCAGTTCTTC. This codes for CSVGQRLRGNEQFF.

The chain links TRBV5-6 to TRBJ1-1; D uncertain. CDR1 is SGHDT and CDR2 is YYEEEE in the germline V gene. Trimming cost V 3 bases and J 3 bases, with 18 bases left between them. CDR3 length: 16 amino acids. DNA of the CDR3: TGTGCCAGCAGCTCGGCTTGGGATGTAGAGGACACTGAAGCTTTCTTT. This translates into CASSSAWDVEDTEAFF.

The chain joins TRBV6-1 to TRBJ2-6; possibly TRBD1 for D (6 bases). The CDR3 spans 14 residues. Germline CDR1 MNHNS, CDR2 SASEGT. The ends were cut back, 5 bases at V and 2 bases at J, with 7 bases in the middle. CDR3 sequence (DNA): TGTGCCAGCAGTCAGGGGCCTGGGGCCAACGTCCTGACTTTC. The encoded protein is CASSQGPGANVLTF.

This clone was seen only a few times. This chain links TRBV18 with TRBJ2-7; no firm D call. Trimming took off 2 bases at V and 0 bases at J, with 11 bases between the two ends. The CDR3 loop spans 15 amino acids. Germline-derived CDR1 and CDR2 are KGHSH and LQKENI. The chain's CDR3 is CASSPAQSSSYEQYF. The CDR3 DNA reads as TGTGCCAGCTCACCAGCCCAGTCAAGCTCCTACGAGCAGTACTTC.